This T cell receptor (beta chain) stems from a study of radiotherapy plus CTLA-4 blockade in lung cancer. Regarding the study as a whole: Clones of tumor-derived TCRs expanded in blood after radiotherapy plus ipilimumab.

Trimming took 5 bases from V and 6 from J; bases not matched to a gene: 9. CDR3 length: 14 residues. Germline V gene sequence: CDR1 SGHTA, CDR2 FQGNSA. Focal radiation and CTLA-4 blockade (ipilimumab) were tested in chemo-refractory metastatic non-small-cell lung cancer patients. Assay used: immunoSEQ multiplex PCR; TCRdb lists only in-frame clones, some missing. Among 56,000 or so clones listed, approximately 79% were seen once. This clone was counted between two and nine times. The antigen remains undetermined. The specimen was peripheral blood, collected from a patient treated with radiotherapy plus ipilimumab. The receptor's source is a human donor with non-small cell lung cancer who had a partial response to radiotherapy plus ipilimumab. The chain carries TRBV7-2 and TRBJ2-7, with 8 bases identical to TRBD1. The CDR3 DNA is TGTGCCAGCAGCATGGGGACAGGCTTCTCCGAGCAGTACTTC. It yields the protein CASSMGTGFSEQYF.